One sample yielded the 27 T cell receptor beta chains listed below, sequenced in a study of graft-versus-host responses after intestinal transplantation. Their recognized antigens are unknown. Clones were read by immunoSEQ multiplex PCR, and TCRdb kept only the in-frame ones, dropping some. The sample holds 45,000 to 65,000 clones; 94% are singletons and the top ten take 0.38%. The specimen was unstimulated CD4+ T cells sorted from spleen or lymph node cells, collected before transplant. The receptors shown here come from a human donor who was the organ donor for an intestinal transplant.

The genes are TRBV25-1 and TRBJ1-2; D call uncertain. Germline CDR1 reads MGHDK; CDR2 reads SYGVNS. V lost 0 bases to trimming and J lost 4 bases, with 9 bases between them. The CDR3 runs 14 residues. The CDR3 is CASSEYAGSYGYTF. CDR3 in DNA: TGTGCCAGCAGTGAATATGCAGGAAGCTATGGCTACACCTTC.

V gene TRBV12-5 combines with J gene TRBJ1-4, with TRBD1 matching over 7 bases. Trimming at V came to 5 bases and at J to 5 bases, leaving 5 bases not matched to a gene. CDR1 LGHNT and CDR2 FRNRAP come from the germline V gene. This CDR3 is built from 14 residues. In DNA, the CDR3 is TGTGCTAGTGGTCGGACAGGCCTAAATGAAAAACTGTTTTTT. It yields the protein CASGRTGLNEKLFF.

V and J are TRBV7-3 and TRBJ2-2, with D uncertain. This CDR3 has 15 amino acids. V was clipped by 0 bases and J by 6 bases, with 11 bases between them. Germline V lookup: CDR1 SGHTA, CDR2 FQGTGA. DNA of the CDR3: TGTGCCAGCAGCTTAACAGGGCCTATGTCCGGGGAGCTGTTTTTT. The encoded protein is CASSLTGPMSGELFF.

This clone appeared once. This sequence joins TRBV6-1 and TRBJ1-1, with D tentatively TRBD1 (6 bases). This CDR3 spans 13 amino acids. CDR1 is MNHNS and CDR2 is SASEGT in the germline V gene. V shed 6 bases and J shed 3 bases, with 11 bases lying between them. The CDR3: CASSRGRDTEAFF. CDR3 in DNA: TGTGCCAGCAGCAGGGGTCGGGACACTGAAGCTTTCTTT.

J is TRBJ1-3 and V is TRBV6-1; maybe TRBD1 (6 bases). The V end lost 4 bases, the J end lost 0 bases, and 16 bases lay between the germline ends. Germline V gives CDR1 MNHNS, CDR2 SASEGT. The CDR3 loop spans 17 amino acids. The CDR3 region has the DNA TGTGCCAGCAGTGTATCCCGGCAGGACAGCTCTGGAAACACCATATATTTT. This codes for CASSVSRQDSSGNTIYF.

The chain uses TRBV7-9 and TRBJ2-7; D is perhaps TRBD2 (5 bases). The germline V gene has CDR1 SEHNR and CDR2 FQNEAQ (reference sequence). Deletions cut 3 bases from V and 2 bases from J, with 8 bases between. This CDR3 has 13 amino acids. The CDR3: CASSFMGAYEQYF. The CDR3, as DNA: TGTGCCAGCAGCTTTATGGGAGCCTACGAGCAGTACTTC.

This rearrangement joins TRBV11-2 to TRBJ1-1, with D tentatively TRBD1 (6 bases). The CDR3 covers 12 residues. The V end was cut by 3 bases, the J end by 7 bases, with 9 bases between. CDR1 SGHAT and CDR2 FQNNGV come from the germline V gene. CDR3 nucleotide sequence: TGTGCCAGCAGCTTTCTACAGGGTGAAGCTTTCTTT. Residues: CASSFLQGEAFF.

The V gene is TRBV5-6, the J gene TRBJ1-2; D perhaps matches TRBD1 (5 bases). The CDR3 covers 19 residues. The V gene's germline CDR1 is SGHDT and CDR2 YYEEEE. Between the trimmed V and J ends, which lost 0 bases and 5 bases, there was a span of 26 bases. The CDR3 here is CASSLELRSSTRAQYGYTF. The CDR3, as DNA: TGTGCCAGCAGCTTGGAATTGCGCTCGAGTACCAGGGCCCAATATGGCTACACCTTC.

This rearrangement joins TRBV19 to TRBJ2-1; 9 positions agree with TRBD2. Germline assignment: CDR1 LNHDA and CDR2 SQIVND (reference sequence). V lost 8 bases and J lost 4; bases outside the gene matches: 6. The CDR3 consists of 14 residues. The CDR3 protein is CASRAGGLYNEQFF. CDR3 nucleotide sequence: TGTGCCAGTCGGGCGGGGGGGCTATACAATGAGCAGTTCTTC.

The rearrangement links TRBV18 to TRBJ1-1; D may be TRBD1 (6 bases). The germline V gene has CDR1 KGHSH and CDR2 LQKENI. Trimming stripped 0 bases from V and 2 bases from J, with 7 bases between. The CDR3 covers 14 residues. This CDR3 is CASSPPQGNTEAFF. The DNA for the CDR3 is TGTGCCAGCTCACCACCACAGGGAAACACTGAAGCTTTCTTT.

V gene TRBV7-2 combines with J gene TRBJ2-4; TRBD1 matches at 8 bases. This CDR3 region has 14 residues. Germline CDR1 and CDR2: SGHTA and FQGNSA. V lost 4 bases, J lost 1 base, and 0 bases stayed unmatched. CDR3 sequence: CASSWDRAKNIQYF. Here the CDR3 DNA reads TGTGCCAGCAGCTGGGACAGGGCCAAAAACATTCAGTACTTC.

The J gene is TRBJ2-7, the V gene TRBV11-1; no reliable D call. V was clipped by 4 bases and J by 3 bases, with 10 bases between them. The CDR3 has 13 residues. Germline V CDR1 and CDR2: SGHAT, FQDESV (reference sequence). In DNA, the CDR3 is TGTGCCAGCAGCTCGCCAGCTGGCTACGAGCAGTACTTC. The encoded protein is CASSSPAGYEQYF.

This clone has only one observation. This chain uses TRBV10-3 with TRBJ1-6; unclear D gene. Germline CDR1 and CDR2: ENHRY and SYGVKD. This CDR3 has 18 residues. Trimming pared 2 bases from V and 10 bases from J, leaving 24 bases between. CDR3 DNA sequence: TGTGCCATCAGTGAGACTCCAAGTCCGTCCGGGGTAGGCTCACCCCTCCACTTT. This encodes CAISETPSPSGVGSPLHF.

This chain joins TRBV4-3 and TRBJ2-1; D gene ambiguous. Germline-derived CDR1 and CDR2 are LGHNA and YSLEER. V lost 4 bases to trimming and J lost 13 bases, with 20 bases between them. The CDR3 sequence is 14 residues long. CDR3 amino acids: CASSPRFLKGSQFF. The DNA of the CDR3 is TGCGCCAGCAGCCCTAGGTTCCTTAAAGGTAGTCAGTTCTTC.

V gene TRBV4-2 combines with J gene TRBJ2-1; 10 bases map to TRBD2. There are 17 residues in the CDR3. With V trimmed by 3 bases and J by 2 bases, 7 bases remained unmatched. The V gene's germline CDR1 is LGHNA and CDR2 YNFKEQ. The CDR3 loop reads CASSQASGLATYNEQFF. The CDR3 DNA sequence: TGTGCCAGCAGCCAGGCCTCGGGACTAGCGACCTACAATGAGCAGTTCTTC.

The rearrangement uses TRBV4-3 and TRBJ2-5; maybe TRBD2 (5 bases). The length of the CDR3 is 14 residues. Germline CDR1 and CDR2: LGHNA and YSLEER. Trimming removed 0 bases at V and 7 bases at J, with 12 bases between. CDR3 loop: CASSQDNGVGTQYF. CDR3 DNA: TGCGCCAGCAGCCAAGATAACGGGGTGGGGACCCAGTACTTC.

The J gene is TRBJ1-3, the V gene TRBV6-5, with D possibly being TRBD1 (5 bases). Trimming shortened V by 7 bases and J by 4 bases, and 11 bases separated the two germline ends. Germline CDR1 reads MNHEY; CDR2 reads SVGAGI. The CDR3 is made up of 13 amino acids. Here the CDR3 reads CASTRRGGNTIYF. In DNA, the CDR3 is TGTGCCAGCACCCGACGGGGCGGAAACACCATATATTTT.

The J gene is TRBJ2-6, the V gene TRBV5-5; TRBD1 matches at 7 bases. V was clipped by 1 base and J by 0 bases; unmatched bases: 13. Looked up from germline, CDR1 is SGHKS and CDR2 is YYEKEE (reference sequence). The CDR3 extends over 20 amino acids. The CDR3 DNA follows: TGTGCCAGCAGCTTGTCCCCCCGGACAGGCTTATACTCTGGGGCCAACGTCCTGACTTTC. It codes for CASSLSPRTGLYSGANVLTF.

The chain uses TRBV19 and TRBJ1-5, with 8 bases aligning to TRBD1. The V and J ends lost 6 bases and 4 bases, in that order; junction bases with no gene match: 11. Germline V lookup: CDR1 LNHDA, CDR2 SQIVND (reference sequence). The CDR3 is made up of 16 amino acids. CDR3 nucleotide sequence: TGTGCCAGTAGCTCCCGATCGACAGGGGTTAATCAGCCCCAGCATTTT. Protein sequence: CASSSRSTGVNQPQHF.

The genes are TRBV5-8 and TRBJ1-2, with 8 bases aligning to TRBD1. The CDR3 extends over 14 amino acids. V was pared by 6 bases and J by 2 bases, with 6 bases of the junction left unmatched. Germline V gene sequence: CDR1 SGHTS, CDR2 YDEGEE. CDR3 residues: CASTQGDRNYGYTF. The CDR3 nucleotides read TGTGCCAGCACACAAGGGGACAGGAACTATGGCTACACCTTC.

In nucleotides, the CDR3 is TGTGCCATCGGCCGGGAACCCGGTGAAAAACTGTTTTTT. It specifies CAIGREPGEKLFF. This chain links TRBV10-3 with TRBJ1-4, with D uncertain. Germline V gene sequence: CDR1 ENHRY, CDR2 SYGVKD. V was shortened by 8 bases and J by 7 bases, with 14 bases between the two germline ends. The CDR3 totals 13 residues.

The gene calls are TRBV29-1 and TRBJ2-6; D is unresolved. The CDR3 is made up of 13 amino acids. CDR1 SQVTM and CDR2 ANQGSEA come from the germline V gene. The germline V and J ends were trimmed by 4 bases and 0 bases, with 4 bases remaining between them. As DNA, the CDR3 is TGCAGCGTTGGGTCCTCTGGGGCCAACGTCCTGACTTTC. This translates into CSVGSSGANVLTF.

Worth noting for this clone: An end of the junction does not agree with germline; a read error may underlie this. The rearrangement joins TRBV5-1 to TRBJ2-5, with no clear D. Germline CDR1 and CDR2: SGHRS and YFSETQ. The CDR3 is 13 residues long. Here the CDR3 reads CASSPGGEEAQYF. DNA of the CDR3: TGCGCCAGCAGCCCGGGTGGAGAAGAGGCCCAGTACTTC.

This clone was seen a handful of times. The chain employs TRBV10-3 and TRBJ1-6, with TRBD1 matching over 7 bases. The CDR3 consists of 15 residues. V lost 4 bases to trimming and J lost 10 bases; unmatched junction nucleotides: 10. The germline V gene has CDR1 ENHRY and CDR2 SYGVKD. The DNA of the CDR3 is TGTGCCATCAGTGGGACGACAGGGTCGGGCTCACCCCTCCACTTT. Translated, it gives CAISGTTGSGSPLHF.

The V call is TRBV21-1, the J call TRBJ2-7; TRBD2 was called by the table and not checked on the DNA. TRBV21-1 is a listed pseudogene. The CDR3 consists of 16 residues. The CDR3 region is CASSSLGGDVSYEQYF. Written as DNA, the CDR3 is TGTGCCAGCAGCTCCCTTGGGGGGGACGTCTCCTACGAGCAGTACTTC.

The CDR3 nucleotides are TGCGCCAGCAGCTTGCAGCAACAGGTCACCGGGGAGCTGTTTTTT. It encodes CASSLQQQVTGELFF. The chain uses TRBV5-1 and TRBJ2-2; a weak D match, TRBD1 (5 bases). This CDR3 comprises 15 residues. Germline V lookup: CDR1 SGHRS, CDR2 YFSETQ. V was trimmed by 1 base and J by 4 bases, leaving 11 bases between them.

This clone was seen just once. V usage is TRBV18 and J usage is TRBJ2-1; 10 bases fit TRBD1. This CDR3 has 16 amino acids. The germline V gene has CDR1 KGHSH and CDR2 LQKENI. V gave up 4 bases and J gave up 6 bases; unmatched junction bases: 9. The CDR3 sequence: CASSLKPGQGSNEQFF. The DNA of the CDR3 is TGTGCCAGCTCACTAAAACCGGGACAGGGGTCCAATGAGCAGTTCTTC.